Below are 18 T cell receptor beta chains sequenced from a single sample in a study of OX40 agonist ivuxolimab in advanced cancers. Libraries were prepared by immunoSEQ multiplex PCR; TCRdb keeps only in-frame clonotypes and omits some of them. The sample includes approximately 77,000 clones, about 80% of them seen just once. The material sequenced was CD4+ or CD8+ T cells sorted from blood, taken in a trial of the OX40 agonist ivuxolimab. These receptors all stem from an adult with an advanced solid tumor such as melanoma, head and neck, liver or kidney cancer.

The chain couples TRBV7-9 to TRBJ1-3, with D possibly being TRBD1 (6 bases). Germline V CDR1 and CDR2: SEHNR, FQNEAQ (reference sequence). This CDR3 is built from 18 residues. V gave up 3 bases and J gave up 2 bases, with 20 bases separating them. The CDR3 sequence: CASSFPIDKGGAGNTIYF. In nucleotides, the CDR3 is TGTGCCAGCAGCTTTCCTATAGACAAGGGGGGAGCTGGAAACACCATATATTTT.

The gene calls are TRBV28 and TRBJ1-1, with D perhaps matching TRBD1 (6 bases). Germline CDR1 and CDR2: MDHEN and SYDVKM. The CDR3 totals 15 residues. V was cut by 5 bases and J by 1 base, with 14 bases left in between. CDR3 loop: CASSPMDRKNTEAFF. CDR3 nucleotides: TGTGCCAGCAGTCCAATGGACAGAAAGAACACTGAAGCTTTCTTT. Full variable domain (missing parts from reference TRBV28 and TRBJ1-1): DVKVTQSSRYLVKRTGEKVFLECVQDMDHENMFWYRQDPGLGLRLIYFSYDVKMKEKGDIPEGYSVSREKKERFSLILESASTNQTSMYLCASSPMDRKNTEAFFGQGTRLTVV.

V is TRBV7-2 and J is TRBJ2-3, with D perhaps TRBD1 (6 bases). CDR1 and CDR2 from the germline V gene are SGHTA and FQGNSA. The CDR3 length is 15 residues. With 2 bases removed from V and 5 bases from J, the gap between germline ends came to 14 bases. The CDR3 loop is CASSLWDNRVDTQYF. CDR3 nucleotides: TGTGCCAGCAGCTTATGGGACAACAGGGTAGATACGCAGTATTTT. Looking up the rest from reference TRBV7-2 and TRBJ2-3 gives the full variable domain: GAGVSQSPSNKVTEKGKDVELRCDPISGHTALYWYRQSLGQGLEFLIYFQGNSAPDKSGLPSDRFSAERTGGSVSTLTIQRTQQEDSAVYLCASSLWDNRVDTQYFGPGTRLTVL.

This clone was detected only a few times. The chain couples TRBV4-1 to TRBJ2-2; no firm D call. The germline V and J ends were trimmed by 3 bases and 0 bases, with 8 bases remaining between them. The CDR3 runs to 15 residues. Germline V lookup: CDR1 MGHRA, CDR2 YSYEKL. For the CDR3, the DNA is TGCGCCAGCAGCCACACAATTCCGAACACCGGGGAGCTGTTTTTT. Residues: CASSHTIPNTGELFF.

This sequence joins TRBV2 and TRBJ2-5; 7 bases fit TRBD2. The length of the CDR3 is 15 residues. The germline V gene encodes CDR1 SNHLY and CDR2 FYNNEI. Germline trimming cut 2 bases from V and 6 bases from J; bases unmatched to any gene: 9. The chain's CDR3 is CASSESRGGAKTQYF. CDR3 coding DNA: TGTGCCAGCAGTGAATCTCGCGGGGGAGCGAAGACCCAGTACTTC.

The CDR3 DNA sequence: TGTGCCTGGAGACGGGACAGGGGACGAAAGGTGCAACTGTTTTTT. It translates to CAWRRDRGRKVQLFF. The chain joins TRBV30 to TRBJ1-4; 10 nucleotides align to TRBD1. Germline V CDR1 and CDR2: GTSNPN, SVGIG (reference sequence). The CDR3 sequence is 15 residues long. V dropped 3 bases and J dropped 12; count of bases not matched to a gene: 13.

The chain links TRBV6-5 to TRBJ2-5, with a weak D call TRBD2 (5 bases). Germline CDR1 is MNHEY and CDR2 is SVGAGI. The CDR3 runs 16 residues. V shed 2 bases and J shed 9 bases, with 22 bases lying between them. CDR3 sequence reads: CASSYQRESGTGAQYF. Written as DNA, the CDR3 is TGTGCCAGCAGTTACCAGAGGGAAAGCGGTACCGGGGCCCAGTACTTC.

This clone has a single count. The chain uses TRBV21-1 and TRBJ1-5; the table's D call, TRBD1, has no DNA check behind it. TRBV21-1 is a pseudogene segment. The CDR3 totals 15 residues. The CDR3 DNA reads as TGTGCCAGCTTTCCCCTTCAGGGGCACAATCAGCCCCAGCATTTT. Translating it yields CASFPLQGHNQPQHF.

V gene TRBV2 combines with J gene TRBJ2-4, with D perhaps given as TRBD1 or TRBD2 (7 bases each). Trimming removed 6 bases from V and 5 bases from J, with 14 bases in between. Germline CDR1 is SNHLY and CDR2 is FYNNEI. The CDR3 contains 14 residues. CDR3 amino acids: CASRKQGRENIQYF. The CDR3 nucleotides are TGTGCCAGCAGGAAACAGGGGAGGGAAAACATTCAGTACTTC.

The chain recombines TRBV5-1 with TRBJ1-1, with TRBD1 identical over 9 bases. With V trimmed by 4 bases and J by 6 bases, 10 bases remained unmatched. Per the germline V gene, CDR1 is SGHRS and CDR2 is YFSETQ. The CDR3 sequence is 15 residues long. CDR3 in DNA: TGCGCCAGCAGCATATCCGGGACAGGGCAATCTGAAGCTTTCTTT. Translated, it gives CASSISGTGQSEAFF.

This clone occurred once. The chain carries TRBV11-3 and TRBJ2-2; 7 nucleotides agree with TRBD1. The CDR3 extends over 18 amino acids. Trimming cost V 6 bases and J 0 bases; bases outside gene matches: 13. Germline CDR1 reads SGHNT; CDR2 reads YENEEA. The CDR3 region has the DNA TGTGCCAGCAGGAACTCTCGATGGGACAGTTCGAACACCGGGGAGCTGTTTTTT. Protein: CASRNSRWDSSNTGELFF.

This chain links TRBV9 with TRBJ2-3; possible D gene TRBD2, 5 bases. The CDR3 consists of 14 residues. Germline V CDR1 and CDR2: SGDLS, YYNGEE. Trimming took 1 base from V and 4 from J, leaving 10 bases between them. CDR3 loop: CASSVSGRADTQYF. The CDR3 DNA is TGTGCCAGCAGCGTATCTGGGCGGGCAGATACGCAGTATTTT.

Only a few counts were recorded for this clone. The chain joins TRBV7-9 to TRBJ2-7; perhaps D is TRBD1 or TRBD2 (5 bases each). The CDR3 is made up of 12 amino acids. V lost 4 bases to trimming and J lost 7 bases, with 11 bases between them. Germline-derived CDR1 and CDR2 are SEHNR and FQNEAQ (reference sequence). The CDR3 region is CASSSEWGEQYF. The CDR3, as DNA: TGTGCCAGCAGCTCAGAATGGGGGGAGCAGTACTTC.

The CDR3 DNA follows: TGTGCCAGCAGCTTATGGAGACTAGCGGGAGGCTACAATGAGCAGTTCTTC. Its translation: CASSLWRLAGGYNEQFF. This chain joins TRBV7-2 and TRBJ2-1; 13 bases align to TRBD2. The CDR3 covers 17 residues. CDR1 and CDR2 (germline): SGHTA, FQGNSA. V gave up 2 bases and J gave up 3 bases; unmatched junction bases: 4.

This clone was recorded once. The chain employs TRBV7-3 and TRBJ2-1; D not certain. The germline gives CDR1 SGHTA, CDR2 FQGTGA. The V gene lost 0 bases and the J gene lost 5 bases, with 5 bases spanning the gap. This CDR3 has 13 residues. The DNA for the CDR3 is TGTGCCAGCAGCTTAACCTTCGACAATGAGCAGTTCTTC. Translated: CASSLTFDNEQFF.

The J gene is TRBJ2-7, the V gene TRBV5-1, with TRBD2 matching 10 bases. The CDR3 runs to 15 residues. After removal of 4 bases from V and 2 bases from J, the junction contained 6 bases not matched to a gene. The germline gives CDR1 SGHRS, CDR2 YFSETQ. CDR3 DNA sequence: TGCGCCAGCAGCCAAGAAACTAGCGGGACCTACGAGCAGTACTTC. Its translation: CASSQETSGTYEQYF.

This chain uses TRBV2 with TRBJ1-5; D gene uncertain. V dropped 8 bases and J dropped 0 bases, with 11 bases sitting between them. The length of the CDR3 is 14 residues. Germline assignment: CDR1 SNHLY and CDR2 FYNNEI. CDR3 sequence reads: CASAENHSNQPQHF. CDR3 sequence (DNA): TGTGCCAGCGCAGAAAACCATAGCAATCAGCCCCAGCATTTT. The whole variable domain, filled in from reference TRBV2 and TRBJ1-5, reads EPEVTQTPSHQVTQMGQEVILRCVPISNHLYFYWYRQILGQKVEFLVSFYNNEISEKSEIFDDQFSVERPDGSNFTLKIRSTKLEDSAMYFCASAENHSNQPQHFGDGTRLSIL.

The gene calls are TRBV25-1 and TRBJ2-3; a weak D match, TRBD2 (6 bases). Germline CDR1 MGHDK, CDR2 SYGVNS. The V end was cut by 8 bases, the J end by 1 base, with 22 bases between. The CDR3 length is 17 residues. As DNA, the CDR3 is TGTGCCAGCGAATTTTTCGGGACTTTTCGCGGCACAGATACGCAGTATTTT. Residues: CASEFFGTFRGTDTQYF.